This T cell receptor beta chain comes out of a study of OX40 agonist ivuxolimab in advanced cancers. Study-level background: Prior anti-PD-1, anti-PD-L1 or anti-CTLA-4 therapy did not bar entry, and roughly 40% had some. Study results and limitations: Within 6 weeks, CD4+ and CD8+ blood T cells expanded clonally at 0.1 to 3.0 mg/kg. Mean expanded clone counts were higher in CD8+ than CD4+ T cells. Low normalized T-cell clonal expansion was additionally recorded for some nonresponders.

The method was immunoSEQ multiplex PCR; TCRdb's version includes in-frame clones alone and lacks a portion of them. The profile shows 95,000 to 100,000 clones, roughly 88% of them singletons. Regarding this clone: Its antigen is not known.

The CDR3 totals 16 residues. The germline CDR1 and CDR2 sequences are SGHDT and YYEEEE. Trimming cost V 4 bases and J 0 bases, with 13 bases left between them. The clonotype comes from an adult with an advanced solid tumor such as melanoma, head and neck, liver or kidney cancer. The sample was CD4+ or CD8+ T cells sorted from blood, taken in a trial of the OX40 agonist ivuxolimab. The V and J genes are TRBV5-6 and TRBJ1-4; D perhaps matches TRBD1 (6 bases). The CDR3 protein is CASSLTGQTTNEKLFF. In DNA form, the CDR3 reads TGTGCCAGCAGCCTGACCGGACAGACAACTAATGAAAAACTGTTTTTT.